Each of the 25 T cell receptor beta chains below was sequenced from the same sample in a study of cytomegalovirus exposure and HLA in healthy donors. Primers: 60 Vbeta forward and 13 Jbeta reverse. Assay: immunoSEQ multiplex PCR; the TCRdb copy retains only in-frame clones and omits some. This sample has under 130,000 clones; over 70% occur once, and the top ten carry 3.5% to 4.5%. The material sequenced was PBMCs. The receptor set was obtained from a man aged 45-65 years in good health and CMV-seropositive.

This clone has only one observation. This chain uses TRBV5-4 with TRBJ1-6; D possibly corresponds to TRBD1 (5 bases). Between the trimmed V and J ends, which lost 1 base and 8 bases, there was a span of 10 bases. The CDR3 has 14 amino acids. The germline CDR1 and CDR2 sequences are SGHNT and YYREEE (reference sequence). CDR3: CASSLLKTDSPLHF. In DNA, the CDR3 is TGTGCCAGCAGCTTGTTAAAGACAGATTCACCCCTCCACTTT.

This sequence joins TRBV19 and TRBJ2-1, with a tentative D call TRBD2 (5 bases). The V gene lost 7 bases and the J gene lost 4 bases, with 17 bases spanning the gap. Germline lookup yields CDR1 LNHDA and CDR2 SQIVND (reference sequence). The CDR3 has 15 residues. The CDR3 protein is CASTIHAGSYNEQFF. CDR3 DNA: TGTGCCAGTACGATCCATGCGGGCTCTTACAATGAGCAGTTCTTC.

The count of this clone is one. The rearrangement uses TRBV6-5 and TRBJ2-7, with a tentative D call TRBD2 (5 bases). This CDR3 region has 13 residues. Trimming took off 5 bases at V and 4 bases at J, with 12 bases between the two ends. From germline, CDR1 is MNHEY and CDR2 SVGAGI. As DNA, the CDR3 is TGTGCCAGCAGTCGAGGGCCAGGTTACGAGCAGTACTTC. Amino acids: CASSRGPGYEQYF.

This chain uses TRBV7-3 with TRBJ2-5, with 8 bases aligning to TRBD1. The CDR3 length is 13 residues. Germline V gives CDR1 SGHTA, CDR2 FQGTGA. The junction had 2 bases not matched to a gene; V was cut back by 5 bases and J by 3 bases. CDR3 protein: CASSETGEETQYF. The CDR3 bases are TGTGCCAGCAGCGAGACAGGGGAAGAGACCCAGTACTTC.

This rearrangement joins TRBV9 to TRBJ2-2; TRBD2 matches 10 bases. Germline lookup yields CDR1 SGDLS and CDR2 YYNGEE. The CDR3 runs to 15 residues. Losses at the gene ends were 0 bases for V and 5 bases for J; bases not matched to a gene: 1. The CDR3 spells CASSVVGLATGELFF. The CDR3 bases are TGTGCCAGCAGCGTAGTGGGACTAGCGACCGGGGAGCTGTTTTTT.

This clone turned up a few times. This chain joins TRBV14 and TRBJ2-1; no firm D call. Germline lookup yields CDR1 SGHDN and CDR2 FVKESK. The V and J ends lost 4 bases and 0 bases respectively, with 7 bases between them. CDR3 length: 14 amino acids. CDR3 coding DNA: TGTGCCAGCAGCCCGGTGAGCTCCTACAATGAGCAGTTCTTC. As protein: CASSPVSSYNEQFF.

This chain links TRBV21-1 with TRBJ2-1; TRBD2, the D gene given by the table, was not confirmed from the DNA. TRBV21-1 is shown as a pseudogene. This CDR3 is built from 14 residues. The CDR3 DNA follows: TGTGCCAGCAGCTGGCGATACTACTACAATGAGCAGTTCTTC. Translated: CASSWRYYYNEQFF.

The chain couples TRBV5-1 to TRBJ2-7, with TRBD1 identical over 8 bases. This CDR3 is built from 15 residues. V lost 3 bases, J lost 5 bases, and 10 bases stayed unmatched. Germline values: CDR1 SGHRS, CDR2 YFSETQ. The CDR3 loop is CASSWITGTGNEQYF. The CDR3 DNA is TGCGCCAGCAGCTGGATTACCGGGACAGGAAACGAGCAGTACTTC.

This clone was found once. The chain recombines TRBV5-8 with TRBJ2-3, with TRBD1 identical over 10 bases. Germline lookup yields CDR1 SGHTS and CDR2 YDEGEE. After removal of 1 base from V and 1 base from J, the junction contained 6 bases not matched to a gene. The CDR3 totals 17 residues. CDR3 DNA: TGTGCCAGCAGCTTGAGCGGTGACAGGGGGCGCACAGATACGCAGTATTTT. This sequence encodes CASSLSGDRGRTDTQYF.

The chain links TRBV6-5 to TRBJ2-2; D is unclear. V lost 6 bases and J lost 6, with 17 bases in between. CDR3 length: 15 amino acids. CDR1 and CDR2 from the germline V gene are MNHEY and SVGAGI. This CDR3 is CASSQTTPGPGELFF. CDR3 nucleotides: TGTGCCAGCAGCCAAACTACCCCCGGTCCCGGGGAGCTGTTTTTT.

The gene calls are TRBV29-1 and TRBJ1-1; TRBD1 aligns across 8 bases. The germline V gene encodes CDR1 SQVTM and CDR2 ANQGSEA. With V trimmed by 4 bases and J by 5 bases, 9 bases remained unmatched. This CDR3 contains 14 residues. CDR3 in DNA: TGCAGCGTTGCCACTTACAGGGGGGGAACTGAAGCTTTCTTT. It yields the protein CSVATYRGGTEAFF.

In DNA form, the CDR3 reads TGTGCCAGCAGCTCCCCTAGCGGGAGGGCCGGGGTGGATGAGCAGTTCTTC. Amino acids: CASSSPSGRAGVDEQFF. This sequence joins TRBV7-2 and TRBJ2-1; 12 nucleotides match TRBD2. In germline, CDR1 is SGHTA, CDR2 FQGNSA. The CDR3 loop spans 17 amino acids. J was trimmed by 8 bases and V by 4 bases; bases with no gene match: 12.

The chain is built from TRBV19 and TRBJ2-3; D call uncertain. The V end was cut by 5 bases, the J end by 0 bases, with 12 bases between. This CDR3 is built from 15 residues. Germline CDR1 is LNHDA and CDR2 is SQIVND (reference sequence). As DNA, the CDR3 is TGTGCCAGTAGTTTTACAGTTCTCAGCACAGATACGCAGTATTTT. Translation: CASSFTVLSTDTQYF.

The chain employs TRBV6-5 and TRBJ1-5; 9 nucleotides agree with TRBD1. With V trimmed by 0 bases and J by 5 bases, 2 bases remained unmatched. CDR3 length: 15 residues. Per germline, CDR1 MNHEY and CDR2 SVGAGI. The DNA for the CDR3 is TGTGCCAGCAGTTACTCGGGACAGGGCGATCAGCCCCAGCATTTT. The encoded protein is CASSYSGQGDQPQHF.

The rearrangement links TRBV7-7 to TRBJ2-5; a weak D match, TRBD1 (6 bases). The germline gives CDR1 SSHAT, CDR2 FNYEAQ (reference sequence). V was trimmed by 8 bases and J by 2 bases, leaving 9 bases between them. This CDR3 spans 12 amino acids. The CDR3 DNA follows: TGTGCCAGCTCTCAGGGGCAAGAGACCCAGTACTTC. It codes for CASSQGQETQYF.

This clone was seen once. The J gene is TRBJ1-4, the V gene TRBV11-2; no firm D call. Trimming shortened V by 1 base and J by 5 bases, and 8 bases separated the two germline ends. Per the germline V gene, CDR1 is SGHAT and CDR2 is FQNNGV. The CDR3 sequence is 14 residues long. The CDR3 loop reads CASSLGGWNEKLFF. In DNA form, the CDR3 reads TGTGCCAGCAGCTTAGGAGGGTGGAATGAAAAACTGTTTTTT.

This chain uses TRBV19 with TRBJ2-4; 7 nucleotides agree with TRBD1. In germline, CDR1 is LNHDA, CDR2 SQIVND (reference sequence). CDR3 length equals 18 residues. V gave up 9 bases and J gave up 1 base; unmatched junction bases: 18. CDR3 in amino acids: CASDPGGGVFSAKNIQYF. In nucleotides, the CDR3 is TGTGCCAGCGACCCAGGGGGTGGGGTGTTCTCGGCCAAAAACATTCAGTACTTC.

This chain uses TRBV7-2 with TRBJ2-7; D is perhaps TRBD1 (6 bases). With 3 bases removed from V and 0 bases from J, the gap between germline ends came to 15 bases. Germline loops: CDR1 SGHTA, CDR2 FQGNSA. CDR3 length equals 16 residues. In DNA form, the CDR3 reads TGTGCCAGCAGCTTCGCGGCCGGGACAAGCTCCTACGAGCAGTACTTC. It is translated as CASSFAAGTSSYEQYF.

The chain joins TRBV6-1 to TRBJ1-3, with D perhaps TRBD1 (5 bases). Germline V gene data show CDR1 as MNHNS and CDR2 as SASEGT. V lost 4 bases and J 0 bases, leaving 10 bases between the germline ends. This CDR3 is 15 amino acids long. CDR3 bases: TGTGCCAGCAGTGGGAGCAGGGCCTCTGGAAACACCATATATTTT. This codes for CASSGSRASGNTIYF.

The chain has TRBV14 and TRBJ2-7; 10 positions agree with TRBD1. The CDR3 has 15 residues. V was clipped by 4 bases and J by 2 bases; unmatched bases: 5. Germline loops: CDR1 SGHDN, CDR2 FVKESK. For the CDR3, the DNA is TGTGCCAGCAGCCCCGGGACAGGGGCGACCTACGAGCAGTACTTC. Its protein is CASSPGTGATYEQYF. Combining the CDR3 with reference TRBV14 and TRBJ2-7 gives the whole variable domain EAGVTQFPSHSVIEKGQTVTLRCDPISGHDNLYWYRRVMGKEIKFLLHFVKESKQDESGMPNNRFLAERTGGTYSTLKVQPAELEDSGVYFCASSPGTGATYEQYFGPGTRLTVT.

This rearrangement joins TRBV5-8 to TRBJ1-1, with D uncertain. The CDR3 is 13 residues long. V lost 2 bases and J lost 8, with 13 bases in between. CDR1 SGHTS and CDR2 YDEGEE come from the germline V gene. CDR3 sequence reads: CASSLTGGREAFF. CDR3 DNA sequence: TGTGCCAGCAGCTTAACGGGAGGGCGAGAAGCTTTCTTT.

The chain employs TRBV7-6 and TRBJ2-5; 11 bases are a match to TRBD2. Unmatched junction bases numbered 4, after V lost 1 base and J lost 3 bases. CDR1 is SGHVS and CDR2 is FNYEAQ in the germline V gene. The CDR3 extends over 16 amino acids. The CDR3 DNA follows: TGTGCCAGCAGCTTAGGTACTAGCGGGGGCAAAGAGACCCAGTACTTC. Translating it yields CASSLGTSGGKETQYF.

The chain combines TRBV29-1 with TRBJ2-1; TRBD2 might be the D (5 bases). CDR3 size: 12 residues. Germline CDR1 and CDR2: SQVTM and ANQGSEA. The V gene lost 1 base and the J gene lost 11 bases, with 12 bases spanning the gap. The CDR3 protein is CSVEAPGDQQFF. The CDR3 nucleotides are TGCAGCGTTGAAGCCCCCGGGGATCAGCAGTTCTTC.

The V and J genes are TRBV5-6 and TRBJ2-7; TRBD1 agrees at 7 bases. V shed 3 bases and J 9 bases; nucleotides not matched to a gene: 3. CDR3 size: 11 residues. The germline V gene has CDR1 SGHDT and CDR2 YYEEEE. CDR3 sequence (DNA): TGTGCCAGCAGCTCAGGGGGTTGGCAGTACTTC. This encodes CASSSGGWQYF.

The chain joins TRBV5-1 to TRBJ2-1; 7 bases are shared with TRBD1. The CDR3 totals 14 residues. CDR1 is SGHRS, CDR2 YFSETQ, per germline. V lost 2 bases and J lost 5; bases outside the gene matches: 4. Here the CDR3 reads CASSLGQEHNEQFF. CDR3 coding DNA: TGCGCCAGCAGCTTAGGACAGGAGCACAATGAGCAGTTCTTC. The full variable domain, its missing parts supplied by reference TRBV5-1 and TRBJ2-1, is KAGVTQTPRYLIKTRGQQVTLSCSPISGHRSVSWYQQTPGQGLQFLFEYFSETQRNKGNFPGRFSGRQFSNSRSEMNVSTLELGDSALYLCASSLGQEHNEQFFGPGTRLTVL.